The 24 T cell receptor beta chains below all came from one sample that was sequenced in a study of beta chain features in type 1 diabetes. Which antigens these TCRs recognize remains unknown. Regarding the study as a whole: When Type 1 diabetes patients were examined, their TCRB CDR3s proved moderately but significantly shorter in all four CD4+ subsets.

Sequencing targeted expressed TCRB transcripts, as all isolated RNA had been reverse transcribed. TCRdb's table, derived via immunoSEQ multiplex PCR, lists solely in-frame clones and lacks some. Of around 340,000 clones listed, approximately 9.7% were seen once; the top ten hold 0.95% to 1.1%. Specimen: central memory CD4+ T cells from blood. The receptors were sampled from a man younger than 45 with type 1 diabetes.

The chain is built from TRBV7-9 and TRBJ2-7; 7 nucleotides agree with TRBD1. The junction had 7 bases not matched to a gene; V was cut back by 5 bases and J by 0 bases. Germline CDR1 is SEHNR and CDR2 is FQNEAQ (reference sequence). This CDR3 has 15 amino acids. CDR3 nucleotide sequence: TGTGCCAGCAGCCGCGGACAGGTCCCCTCCTACGAGCAGTACTTC. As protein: CASSRGQVPSYEQYF.

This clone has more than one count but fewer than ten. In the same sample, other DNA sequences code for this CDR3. CDR3 amino acids: CASSLGTGYGYTF. DNA for the CDR3: TGTGCCAGCAGCTTAGGGACAGGGTATGGCTACACCTTC. The rearrangement joins TRBV7-2 to TRBJ1-2, with 8 bases matching TRBD1. The junction had 0 bases not matched to a gene; V was cut back by 1 base and J by 5 bases. CDR3 size: 13 residues. Germline V CDR1 and CDR2: SGHTA, FQGNSA.

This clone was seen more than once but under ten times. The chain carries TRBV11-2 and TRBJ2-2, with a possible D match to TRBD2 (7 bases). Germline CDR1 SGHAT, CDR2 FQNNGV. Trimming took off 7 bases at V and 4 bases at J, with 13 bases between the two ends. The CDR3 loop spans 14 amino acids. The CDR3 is CASMAGAVTGELFF. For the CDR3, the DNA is TGTGCCAGCATGGCGGGGGCGGTCACCGGGGAGCTGTTTTTT.

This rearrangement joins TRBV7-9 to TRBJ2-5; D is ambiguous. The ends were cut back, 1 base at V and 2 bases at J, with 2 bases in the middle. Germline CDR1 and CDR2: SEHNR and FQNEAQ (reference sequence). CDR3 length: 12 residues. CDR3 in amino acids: CASSLEQETQYF. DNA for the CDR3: TGTGCCAGCAGCTTAGAACAAGAGACCCAGTACTTC.

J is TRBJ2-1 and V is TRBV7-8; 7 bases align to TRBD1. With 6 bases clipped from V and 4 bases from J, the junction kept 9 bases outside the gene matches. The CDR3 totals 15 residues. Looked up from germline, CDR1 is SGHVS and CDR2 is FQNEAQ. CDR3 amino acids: CASSRQGQQYNEQFF. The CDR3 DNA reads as TGTGCCAGCAGTAGGCAGGGACAGCAATACAATGAGCAGTTCTTC.

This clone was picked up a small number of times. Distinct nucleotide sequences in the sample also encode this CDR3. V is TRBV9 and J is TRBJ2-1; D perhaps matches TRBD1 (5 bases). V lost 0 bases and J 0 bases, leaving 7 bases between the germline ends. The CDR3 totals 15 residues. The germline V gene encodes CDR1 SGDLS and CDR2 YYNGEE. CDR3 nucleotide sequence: TGTGCCAGCAGCGTAGGGCAGGGCTCCTACAATGAGCAGTTCTTC. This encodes CASSVGQGSYNEQFF. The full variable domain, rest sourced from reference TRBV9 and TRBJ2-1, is DSGVTQTPKHLITATGQRVTLRCSPRSGDLSVYWYQQSLDQGLQFLIQYYNGEERAKGNILERFSAQQFPDLHSELNLSSLELGDSALYFCASSVGQGSYNEQFFGPGTRLTVL.

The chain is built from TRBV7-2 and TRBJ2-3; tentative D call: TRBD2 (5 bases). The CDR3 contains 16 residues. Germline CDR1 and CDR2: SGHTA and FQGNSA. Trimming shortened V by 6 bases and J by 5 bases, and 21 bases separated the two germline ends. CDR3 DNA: TGTGCCAGCAGTGATCCTCGGGGAAATAGGCTAGATACGCAGTATTTT. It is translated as CASSDPRGNRLDTQYF.

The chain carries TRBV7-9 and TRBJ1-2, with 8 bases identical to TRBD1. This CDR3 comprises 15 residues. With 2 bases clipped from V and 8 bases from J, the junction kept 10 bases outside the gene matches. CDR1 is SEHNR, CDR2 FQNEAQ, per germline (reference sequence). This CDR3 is CASSLLGQVAAGYTF. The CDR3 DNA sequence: TGTGCCAGCAGCTTACTGGGACAGGTGGCCGCCGGCTACACCTTC.

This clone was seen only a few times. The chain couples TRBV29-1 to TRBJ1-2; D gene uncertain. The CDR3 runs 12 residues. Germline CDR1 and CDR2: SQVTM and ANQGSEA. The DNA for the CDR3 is TGCAGTGGAGGCAGTGATGGCTATGGCTACACCTTC. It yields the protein CSGGSDGYGYTF.

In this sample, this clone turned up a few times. DNA of the CDR3: TGTGCCAGCAGCCCAAAGGGGGCAGGTGAAAAACTGTTTTTT. Translating gives CASSPKGAGEKLFF. The chain combines TRBV7-9 with TRBJ1-4; 7 bases map to TRBD1. The V gene end was trimmed by 5 bases and the J gene end by 7 bases; junction bases not matched to a gene: 7. The CDR3 contains 14 residues. Germline V gives CDR1 SEHNR, CDR2 FQNEAQ (reference sequence). Complete variable domain (other parts from reference TRBV7-9 and TRBJ1-4): DTGVSQNPRHKITKRGQNVTFRCDPISEHNRLYWYRQTLGQGPEFLTYFQNEAQLEKSRLLSDRFSAERPKGSFSTLEIQRTEQGDSAMYLCASSPKGAGEKLFFGSGTQLSVL.

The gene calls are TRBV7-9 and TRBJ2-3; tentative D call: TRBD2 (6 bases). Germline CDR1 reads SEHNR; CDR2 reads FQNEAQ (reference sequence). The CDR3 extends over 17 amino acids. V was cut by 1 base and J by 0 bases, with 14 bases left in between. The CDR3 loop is CASSLVFGGASTDTQYF. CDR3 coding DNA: TGTGCCAGCAGCTTAGTGTTTGGCGGGGCCAGCACAGATACGCAGTATTTT.

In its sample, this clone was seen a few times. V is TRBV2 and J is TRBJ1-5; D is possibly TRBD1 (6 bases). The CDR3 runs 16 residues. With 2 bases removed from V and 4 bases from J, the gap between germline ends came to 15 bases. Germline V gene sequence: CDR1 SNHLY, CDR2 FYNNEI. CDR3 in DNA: TGTGCCAGCAGTGAATCGGGGGGCTTTGGGAATCAGCCCCAGCATTTT. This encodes CASSESGGFGNQPQHF. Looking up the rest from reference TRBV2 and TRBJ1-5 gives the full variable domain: EPEVTQTPSHQVTQMGQEVILRCVPISNHLYFYWYRQILGQKVEFLVSFYNNEISEKSEIFDDQFSVERPDGSNFTLKIRSTKLEDSAMYFCASSESGGFGNQPQHFGDGTRLSIL.

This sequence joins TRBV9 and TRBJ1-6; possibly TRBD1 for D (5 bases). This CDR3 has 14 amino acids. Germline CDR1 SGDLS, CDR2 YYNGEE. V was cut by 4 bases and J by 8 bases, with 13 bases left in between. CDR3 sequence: CASSSRARDSPLHF. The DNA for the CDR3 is TGTGCCAGCAGCAGCCGGGCCAGGGATTCACCCCTCCACTTT.

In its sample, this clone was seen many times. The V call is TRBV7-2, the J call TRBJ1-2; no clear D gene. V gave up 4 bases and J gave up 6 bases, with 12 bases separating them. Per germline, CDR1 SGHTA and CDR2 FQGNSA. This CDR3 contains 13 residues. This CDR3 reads CASSSPSGNGYTF. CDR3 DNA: TGTGCCAGCAGCTCCCCGTCCGGTAATGGCTACACCTTC. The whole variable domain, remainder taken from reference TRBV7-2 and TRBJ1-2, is GAGVSQSPSNKVTEKGKDVELRCDPISGHTALYWYRQSLGQGLEFLIYFQGNSAPDKSGLPSDRFSAERTGGSVSTLTIQRTQQEDSAVYLCASSSPSGNGYTFGSGTRLTVV.

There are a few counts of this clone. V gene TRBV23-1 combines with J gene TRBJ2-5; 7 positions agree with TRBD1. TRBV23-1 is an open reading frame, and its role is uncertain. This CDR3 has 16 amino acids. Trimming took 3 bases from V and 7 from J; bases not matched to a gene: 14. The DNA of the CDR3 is TGCGCCAGCAGTCACCCCGGACAGGCTCCCCCAGGGACCCAGTACTTC. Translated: CASSHPGQAPPGTQYF.

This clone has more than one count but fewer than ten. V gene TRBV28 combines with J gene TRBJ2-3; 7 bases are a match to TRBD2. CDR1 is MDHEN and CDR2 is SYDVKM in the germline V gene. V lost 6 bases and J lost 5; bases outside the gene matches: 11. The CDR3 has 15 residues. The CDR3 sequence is CASRPTSDRLDTQYF. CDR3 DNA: TGTGCCAGCAGACCCACTAGCGATCGATTAGATACGCAGTATTTT.

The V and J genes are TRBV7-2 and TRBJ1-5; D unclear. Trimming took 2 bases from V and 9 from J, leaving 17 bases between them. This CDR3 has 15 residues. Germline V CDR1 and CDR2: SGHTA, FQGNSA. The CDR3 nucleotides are TGTGCCAGCAGCTTAACACGGGAATCAATCACGCCCCAGCATTTT. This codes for CASSLTRESITPQHF.

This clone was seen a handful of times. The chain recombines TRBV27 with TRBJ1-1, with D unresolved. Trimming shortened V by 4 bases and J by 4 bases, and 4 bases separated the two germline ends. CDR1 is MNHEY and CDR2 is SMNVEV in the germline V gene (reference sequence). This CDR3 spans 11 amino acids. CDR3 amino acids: CASSWGTEAFF. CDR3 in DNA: TGTGCCAGCAGTTGGGGCACTGAAGCTTTCTTT.

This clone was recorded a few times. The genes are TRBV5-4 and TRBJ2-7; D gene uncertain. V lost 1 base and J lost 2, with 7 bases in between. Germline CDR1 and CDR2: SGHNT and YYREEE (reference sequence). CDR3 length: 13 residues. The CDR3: CASSLLNTYEQYF. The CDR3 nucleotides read TGTGCCAGCAGCTTGTTGAACACCTACGAGCAGTACTTC.

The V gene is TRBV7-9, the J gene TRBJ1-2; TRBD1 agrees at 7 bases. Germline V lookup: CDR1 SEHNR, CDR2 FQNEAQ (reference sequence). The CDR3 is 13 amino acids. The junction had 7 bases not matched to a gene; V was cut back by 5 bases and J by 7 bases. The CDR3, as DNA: TGTGCCAGCAGCACGGACAGGCTGGGTGGCTACACCTTC. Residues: CASSTDRLGGYTF.

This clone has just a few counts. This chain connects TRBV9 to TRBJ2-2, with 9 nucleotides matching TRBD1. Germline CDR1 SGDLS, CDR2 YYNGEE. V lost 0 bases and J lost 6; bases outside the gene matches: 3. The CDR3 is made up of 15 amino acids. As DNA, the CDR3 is TGTGCCAGCAGCGTAGGGGACAGGGTAGCCGGGGAGCTGTTTTTT. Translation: CASSVGDRVAGELFF.

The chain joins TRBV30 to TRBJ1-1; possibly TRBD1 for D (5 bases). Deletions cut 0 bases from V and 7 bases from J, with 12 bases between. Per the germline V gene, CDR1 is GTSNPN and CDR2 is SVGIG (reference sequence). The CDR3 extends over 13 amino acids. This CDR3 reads CAWSVGGAGEAFF. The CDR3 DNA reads TGTGCCTGGAGTGTCGGAGGGGCGGGTGAAGCTTTCTTT.

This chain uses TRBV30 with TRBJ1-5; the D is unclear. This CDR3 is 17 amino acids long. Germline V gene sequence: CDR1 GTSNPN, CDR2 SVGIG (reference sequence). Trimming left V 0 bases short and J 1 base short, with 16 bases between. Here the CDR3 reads CAWSVRSAYLSNQPQHF. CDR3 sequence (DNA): TGTGCCTGGAGTGTCCGATCGGCCTACTTAAGCAATCAGCCCCAGCATTTT.

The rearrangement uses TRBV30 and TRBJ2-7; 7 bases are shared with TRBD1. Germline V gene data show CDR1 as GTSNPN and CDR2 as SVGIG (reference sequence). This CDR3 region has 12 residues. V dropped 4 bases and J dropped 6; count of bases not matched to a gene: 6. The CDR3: CAWNRGEGEQYF. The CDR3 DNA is TGTGCCTGGAACAGGGGCGAGGGCGAGCAGTACTTC. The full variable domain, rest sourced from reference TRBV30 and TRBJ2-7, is SQTIHQWPATLVQPVGSPLSLECTVEGTSNPNLYWYRQAAGRGLQLLFYSVGIGQISSEVPQNLSASRPQDRQFILSSKKLLLSDSGFYLCAWNRGEGEQYFGPGTRLTVT.